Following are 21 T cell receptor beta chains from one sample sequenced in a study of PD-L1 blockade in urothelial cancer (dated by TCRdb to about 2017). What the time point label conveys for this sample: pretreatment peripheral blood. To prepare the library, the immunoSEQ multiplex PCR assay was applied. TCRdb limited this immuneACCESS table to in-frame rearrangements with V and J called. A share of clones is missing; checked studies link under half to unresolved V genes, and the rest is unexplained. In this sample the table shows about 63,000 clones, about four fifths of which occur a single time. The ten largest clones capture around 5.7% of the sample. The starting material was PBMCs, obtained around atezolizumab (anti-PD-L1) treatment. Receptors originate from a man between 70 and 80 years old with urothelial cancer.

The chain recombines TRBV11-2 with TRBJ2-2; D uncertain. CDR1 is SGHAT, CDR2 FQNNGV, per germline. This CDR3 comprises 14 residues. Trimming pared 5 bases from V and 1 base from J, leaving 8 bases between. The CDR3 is CASSEQRNTGELFF. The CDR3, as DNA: TGTGCCAGCAGCGAACAGAGGAACACCGGGGAGCTGTTTTTT.

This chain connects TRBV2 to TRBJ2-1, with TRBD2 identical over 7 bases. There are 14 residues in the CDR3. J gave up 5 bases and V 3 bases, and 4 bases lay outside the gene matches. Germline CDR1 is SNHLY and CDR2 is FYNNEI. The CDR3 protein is CASSEAGRDNEQFF. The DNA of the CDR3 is TGTGCCAGCAGTGAGGCGGGGAGGGACAATGAGCAGTTCTTC. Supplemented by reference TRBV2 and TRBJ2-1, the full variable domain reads EPEVTQTPSHQVTQMGQEVILRCVPISNHLYFYWYRQILGQKVEFLVSFYNNEISEKSEIFDDQFSVERPDGSNFTLKIRSTKLEDSAMYFCASSEAGRDNEQFFGPGTRLTVL.

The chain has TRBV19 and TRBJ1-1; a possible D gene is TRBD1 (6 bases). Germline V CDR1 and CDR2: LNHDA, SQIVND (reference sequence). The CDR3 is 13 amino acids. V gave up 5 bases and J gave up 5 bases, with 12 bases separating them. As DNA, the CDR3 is TGTGCCAGTAGTCTCAGGGGTAGGACTGAAGCTTTCTTT. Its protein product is CASSLRGRTEAFF.

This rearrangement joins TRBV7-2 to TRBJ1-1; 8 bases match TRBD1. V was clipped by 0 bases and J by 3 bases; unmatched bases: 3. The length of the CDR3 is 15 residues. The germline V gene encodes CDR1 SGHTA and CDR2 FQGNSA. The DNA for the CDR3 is TGTGCCAGCAGCTTAGCGGGACAGGTTTACACTGAAGCTTTCTTT. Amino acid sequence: CASSLAGQVYTEAFF.

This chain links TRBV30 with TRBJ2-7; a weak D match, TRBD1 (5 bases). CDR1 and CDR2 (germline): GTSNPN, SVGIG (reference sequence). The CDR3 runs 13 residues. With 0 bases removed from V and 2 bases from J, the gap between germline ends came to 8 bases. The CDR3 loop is CAWSVGATYEQYF. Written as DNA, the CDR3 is TGTGCCTGGAGTGTAGGGGCTACCTACGAGCAGTACTTC. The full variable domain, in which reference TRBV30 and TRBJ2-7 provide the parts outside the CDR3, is SQTIHQWPATLVQPVGSPLSLECTVEGTSNPNLYWYRQAAGRGLQLLFYSVGIGQISSEVPQNLSASRPQDRQFILSSKKLLLSDSGFYLCAWSVGATYEQYFGPGTRLTVT.

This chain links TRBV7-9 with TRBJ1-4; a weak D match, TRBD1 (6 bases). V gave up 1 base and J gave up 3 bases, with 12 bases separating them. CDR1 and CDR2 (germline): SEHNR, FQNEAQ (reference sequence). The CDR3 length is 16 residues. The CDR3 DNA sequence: TGTGCCAGCAGCTTAGTCCAGGGGAGTCCTAATGAAAAACTGTTTTTT. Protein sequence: CASSLVQGSPNEKLFF.

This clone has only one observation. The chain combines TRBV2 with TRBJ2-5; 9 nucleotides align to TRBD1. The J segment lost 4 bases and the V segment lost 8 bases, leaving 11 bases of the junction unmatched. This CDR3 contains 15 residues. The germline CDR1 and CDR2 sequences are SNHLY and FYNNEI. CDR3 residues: CASGDRDRAGETQYF. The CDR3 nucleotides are TGTGCCAGCGGCGACCGGGACAGGGCTGGAGAGACCCAGTACTTC.

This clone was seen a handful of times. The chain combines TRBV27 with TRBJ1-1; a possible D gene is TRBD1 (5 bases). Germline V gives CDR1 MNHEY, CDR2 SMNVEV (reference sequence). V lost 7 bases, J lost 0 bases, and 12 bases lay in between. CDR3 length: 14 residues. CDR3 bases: TGTGCCAGCATCAAGTGGGGGGTGAACACTGAAGCTTTCTTT. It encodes CASIKWGVNTEAFF.

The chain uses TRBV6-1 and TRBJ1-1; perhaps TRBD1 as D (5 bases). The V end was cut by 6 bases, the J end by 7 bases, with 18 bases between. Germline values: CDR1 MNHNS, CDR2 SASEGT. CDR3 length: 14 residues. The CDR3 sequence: CASRARSSGFEAFF. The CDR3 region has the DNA TGTGCCAGCAGGGCTAGGAGTTCAGGGTTTGAAGCTTTCTTT.

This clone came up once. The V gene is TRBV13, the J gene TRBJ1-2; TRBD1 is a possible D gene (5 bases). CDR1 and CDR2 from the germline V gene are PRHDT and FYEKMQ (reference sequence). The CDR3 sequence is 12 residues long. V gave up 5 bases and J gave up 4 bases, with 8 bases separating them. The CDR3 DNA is TGTGCCAGCAGCCGGGGGTCCTATGGCTACACCTTC. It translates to CASSRGSYGYTF.

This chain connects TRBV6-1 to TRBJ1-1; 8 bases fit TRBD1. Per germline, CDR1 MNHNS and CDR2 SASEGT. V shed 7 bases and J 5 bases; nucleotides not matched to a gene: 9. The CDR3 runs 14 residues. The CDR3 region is CASTPTGDGTEAFF. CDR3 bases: TGTGCCAGCACCCCGACAGGGGATGGTACTGAAGCTTTCTTT.

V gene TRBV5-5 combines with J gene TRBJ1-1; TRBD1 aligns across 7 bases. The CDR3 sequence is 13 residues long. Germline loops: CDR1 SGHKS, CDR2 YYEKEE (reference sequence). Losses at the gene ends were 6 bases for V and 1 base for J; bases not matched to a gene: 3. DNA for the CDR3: TGTGCCAGCACCCGACAGGGGAACACTGAAGCTTTCTTT. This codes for CASTRQGNTEAFF.

The DNA of the CDR3 is TGTGCCAGCAGTTCCCTGGACAGGGGGCTTGATGGCTACACCTTC. Protein sequence: CASSSLDRGLDGYTF. The chain links TRBV6-6 to TRBJ1-2; 11 positions agree with TRBD1. CDR1 and CDR2 from the germline V gene are MNHNY and SVGAGI (reference sequence). V shed 4 bases, J shed 6 bases, and the junction held 7 bases outside the gene matches. The CDR3 loop spans 15 amino acids.

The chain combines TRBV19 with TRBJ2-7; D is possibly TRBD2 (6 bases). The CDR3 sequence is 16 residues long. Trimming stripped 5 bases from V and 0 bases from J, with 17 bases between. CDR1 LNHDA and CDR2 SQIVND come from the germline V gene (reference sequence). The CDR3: CASSVRPGTRSYEQYF. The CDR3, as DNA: TGTGCCAGTAGTGTGAGGCCCGGGACTCGCTCCTACGAGCAGTACTTC.

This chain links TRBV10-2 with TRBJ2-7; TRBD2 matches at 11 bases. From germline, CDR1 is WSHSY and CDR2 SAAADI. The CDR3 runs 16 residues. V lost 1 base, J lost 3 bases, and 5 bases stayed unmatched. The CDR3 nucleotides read TGCGCCAGCAGTGAGTGGGTAGCGGGAGGGGTCTACGAGCAGTACTTC. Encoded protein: CASSEWVAGGVYEQYF.

CDR3 coding DNA: TGTGCCAGCAGCCTTCCCTTGGGACAGGGAAGATCACCCCTCCACTTT. Protein product: CASSLPLGQGRSPLHF. The chain recombines TRBV5-6 with TRBJ1-6, with TRBD1 matching over 9 bases. V was pared by 4 bases and J by 10 bases, with 12 bases of the junction left unmatched. Per germline, CDR1 SGHDT and CDR2 YYEEEE. The CDR3 covers 16 residues.

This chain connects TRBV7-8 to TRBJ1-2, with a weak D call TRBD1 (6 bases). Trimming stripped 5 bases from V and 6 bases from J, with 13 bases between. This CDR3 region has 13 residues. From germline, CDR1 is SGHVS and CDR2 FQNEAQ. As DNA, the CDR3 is TGTGCCAGCAGCCCTAGGGGGGGGAATGGCTACACCTTC. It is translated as CASSPRGGNGYTF.

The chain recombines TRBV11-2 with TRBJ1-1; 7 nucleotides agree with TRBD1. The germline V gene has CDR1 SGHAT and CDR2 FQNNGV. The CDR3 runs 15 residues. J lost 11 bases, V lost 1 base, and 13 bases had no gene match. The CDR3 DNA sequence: TGTGCCAGCAGCTTAGGAACAGGGGAAGGGTCTAGGGCTTTCTTT. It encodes CASSLGTGEGSRAFF.

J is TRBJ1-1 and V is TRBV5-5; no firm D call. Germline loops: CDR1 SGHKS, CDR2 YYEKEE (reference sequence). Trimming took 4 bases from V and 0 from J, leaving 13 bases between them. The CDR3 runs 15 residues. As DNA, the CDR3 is TGTGCCAGCAGCGTATCCCGGGAGATGAACACTGAAGCTTTCTTT. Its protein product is CASSVSREMNTEAFF.

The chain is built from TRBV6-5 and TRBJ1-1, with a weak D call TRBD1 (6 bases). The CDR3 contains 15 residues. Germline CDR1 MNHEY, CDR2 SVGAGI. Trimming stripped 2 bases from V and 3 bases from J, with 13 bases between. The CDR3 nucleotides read TGTGCCAGCAGTTACGGACAGATTCATGACACTGAAGCTTTCTTT. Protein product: CASSYGQIHDTEAFF.

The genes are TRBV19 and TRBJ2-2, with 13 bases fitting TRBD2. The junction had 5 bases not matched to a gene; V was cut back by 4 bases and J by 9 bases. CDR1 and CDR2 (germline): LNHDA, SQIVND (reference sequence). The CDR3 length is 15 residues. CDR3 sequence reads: CASSSTSGRAWELFF. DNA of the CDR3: TGTGCCAGTAGTAGCACTAGCGGGAGGGCCTGGGAGCTGTTTTTT. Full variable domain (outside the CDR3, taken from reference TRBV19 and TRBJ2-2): DGGITQSPKYLFRKEGQNVTLSCEQNLNHDAMYWYRQDPGQGLRLIYYSQIVNDFQKGDIAEGYSVSREKKESFPLTVTSAQKNPTAFYLCASSSTSGRAWELFFGEGSRLTVL.